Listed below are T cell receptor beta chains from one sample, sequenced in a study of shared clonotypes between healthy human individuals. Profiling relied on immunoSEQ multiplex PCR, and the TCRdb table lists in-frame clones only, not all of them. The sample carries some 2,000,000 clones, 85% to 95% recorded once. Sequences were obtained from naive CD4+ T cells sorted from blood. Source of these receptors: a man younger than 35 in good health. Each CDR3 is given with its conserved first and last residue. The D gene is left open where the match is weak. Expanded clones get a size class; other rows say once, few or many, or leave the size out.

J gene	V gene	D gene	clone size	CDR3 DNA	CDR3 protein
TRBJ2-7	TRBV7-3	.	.	TGTGCCAGCAGCTTACCGGCCCTACACGAGCAGTACTTC	CASSLPALHEQYF
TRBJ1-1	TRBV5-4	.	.	TGTGCCAGCAGCTTGCCGTCAGGGGCTGAAGCTTTCTTT	CASSLPSGAEAFF
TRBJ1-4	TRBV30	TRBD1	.	TGTGCCTGGGGGACAGGTAATGAAAAACTGTTTTTT	CAWGTGNEKLFF
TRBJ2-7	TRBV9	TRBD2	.	TGTGCCAGCAGCGTATCCCCTCGCGGCAAGGCGGGAGCACCCGAGCAGTACTTC	CASSVSPRGKAGAPEQYF
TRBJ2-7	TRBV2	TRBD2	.	TGTGCCAGCAGGGGACTAGCGACCTCCTACGAGCAGTACTTC	CASRGLATSYEQYF
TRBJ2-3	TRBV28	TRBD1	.	TGTGCCAGCAGAAGGACAGGCTCTACGGATACGCAGTATTTT	CASRRTGSTDTQYF
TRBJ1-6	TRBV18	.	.	TGTGCCAGCTCACCAGTCAAGGGGTTGGGTTTAAATTCACCCCTCCACTTT	CASSPVKGLGLNSPLHF
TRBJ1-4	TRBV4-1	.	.	TGCGCCAGCAGCCAAGACGGCAGAGAGGGTGAAAAACTGTTTTTT	CASSQDGREGEKLFF
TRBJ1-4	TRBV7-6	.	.	TGTGCCAGCAGCTTCCGGGACGGAACAACTAATGAAAAACTGTTTTTT	CASSFRDGTTNEKLFF
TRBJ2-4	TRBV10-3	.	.	TGTGCCATCAGTGAGTCGACCCTAGCCAAAAACATTCAGTACTTC	CAISESTLAKNIQYF
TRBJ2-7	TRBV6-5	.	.	TGTGCCAGCTCCCTCAAGGTTATGTACGAGCAGTACTTC	CASSLKVMYEQYF
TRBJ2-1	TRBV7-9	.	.	TGTGCCAGCAGCTTAATGAAGGACAATGAGCAGTTCTTC	CASSLMKDNEQFF
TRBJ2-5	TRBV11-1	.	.	TGTGCCAGCAGCCCAGGGGATGCGGAGACCCAGTACTTC	CASSPGDAETQYF
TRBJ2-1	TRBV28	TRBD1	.	TGTGCCAGCAGTTTCAATCAATGGGACAGGGGGTTCTTC	CASSFNQWDRGFF
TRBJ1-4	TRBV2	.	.	TGTGCCAGCAGTGGGAGGGGCTCCAATGAAAAACTGTTTTTT	CASSGRGSNEKLFF
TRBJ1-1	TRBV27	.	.	TGTGCCAGCAGTTTACAGCAGAACACTGAAGCTTTCTTT	CASSLQQNTEAFF
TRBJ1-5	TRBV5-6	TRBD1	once	TGTGCCAGCAGCCTTGGACAGGGTTGGCAGCCCCAGCATTTT	CASSLGQGWQPQHF
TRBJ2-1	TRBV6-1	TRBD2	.	TGTGCCGGAGGACTAGCGAAATACAATGAGCAGTTCTTC	CAGGLAKYNEQFF
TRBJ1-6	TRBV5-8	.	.	TGTGCCAGCAGCCCTCGAGGTGGGAATTCACCCCTCCACTTT	CASSPRGGNSPLHF
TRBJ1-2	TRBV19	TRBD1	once	TGTGCCAGATCCTACCGTACAGGGGGCCAGGCCTATGGCTACACCTTC	CARSYRTGGQAYGYTF
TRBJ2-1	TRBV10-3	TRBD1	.	TGTGCCATCAGTGTCGGGACAGGGGTAGACGATGAGCAGTTCTTC	CAISVGTGVDDEQFF
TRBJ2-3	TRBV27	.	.	TGTGCCAGCAGTCCCCGGTGGGGGTCCTCCACAGATACGCAGTATTTT	CASSPRWGSSTDTQYF
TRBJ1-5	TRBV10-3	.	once	TGTGCCATGAGCAAAGGCACAGGGTCCAATCAGCCCCAGCATTTT	CAMSKGTGSNQPQHF
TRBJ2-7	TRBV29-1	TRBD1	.	TGCAGCGTTGGATTTTGGGGACAGGGGGCTTACGAGCAGTACTTC	CSVGFWGQGAYEQYF
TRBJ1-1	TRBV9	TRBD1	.	TGTGCCAGCAGCGTAGGAGGGACAGTGAACACTGAAGCTTTCTTT	CASSVGGTVNTEAFF
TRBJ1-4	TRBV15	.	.	TGTGCCACCAGCAGAGCGACATACTCTAATGAAAAACTGTTTTTT	CATSRATYSNEKLFF
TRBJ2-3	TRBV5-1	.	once	TGCGCCAGCAGCTGGTCGGGGGTCAGCACAGATACGCAGTATTTT	CASSWSGVSTDTQYF
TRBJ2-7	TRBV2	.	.	TGTGCCAGCAGAGGAGCGGAGACCCCCAACGAGCAGTACTTC	CASRGAETPNEQYF
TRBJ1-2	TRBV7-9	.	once	TGTGCCAGCAGCTTTGGTATAGACGATGGCTACACCTTC	CASSFGIDDGYTF
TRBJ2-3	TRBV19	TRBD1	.	TGTGCCAGTAGTGACGGACAGGGCGTCATAGATACGCAGTATTTT	CASSDGQGVIDTQYF
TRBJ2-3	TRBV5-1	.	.	TGCGCCAGCAGCTTGGTTGTCACAGATACGCAGTATTTT	CASSLVVTDTQYF
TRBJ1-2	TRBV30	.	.	TGTGCCTGGAGTATCGCGCTAAACTATGGCTACACCTTC	CAWSIALNYGYTF
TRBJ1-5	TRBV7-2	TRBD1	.	TGTGCCAGCAGCCAAACCCGACAGGGGGCTAAACAGCCCCAGCATTTT	CASSQTRQGAKQPQHF
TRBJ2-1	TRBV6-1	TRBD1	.	TGTGCCAGCAGCCAGGGGGATAGCTCCTACAATGAGCAGTTCTTC	CASSQGDSSYNEQFF
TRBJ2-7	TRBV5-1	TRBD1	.	TGCGCCAGCAGCTTGGGCGGGACAGGGGCCTCCTACGAGCAGTACTTC	CASSLGGTGASYEQYF
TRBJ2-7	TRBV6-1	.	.	TGTGCCAGCAGTGAAGTTCACACTGCCTACGAGCAGTACTTC	CASSEVHTAYEQYF
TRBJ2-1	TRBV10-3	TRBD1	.	TGTGCCATCAGGGACTCCCAGGGGGTTAATGAGCAGTTCTTC	CAIRDSQGVNEQFF
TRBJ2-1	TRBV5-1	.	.	TGCGCCAGCAGCTTGGCGTTGGGTGGGGGTTATGAGCAGTTCTTC	CASSLALGGGYEQFF
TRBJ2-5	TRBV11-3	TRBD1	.	TGTGCCAGCAGCTTGACAGGGAAAGAGACCCAGTACTTC	CASSLTGKETQYF
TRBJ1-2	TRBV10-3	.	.	TGTGCCATCAGTGAAAATTCTAACTATGGCTACACCTTC	CAISENSNYGYTF
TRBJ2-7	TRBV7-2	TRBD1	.	TGTGCCAGCAGCTTAGGTGGGACAGGGAACTACGAGCAGTACTTC	CASSLGGTGNYEQYF
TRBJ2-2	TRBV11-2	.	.	TGTGCCAGCAGCCCGAATCCCAATAAGAACACCGGGGAGCTGTTTTTT	CASSPNPNKNTGELFF
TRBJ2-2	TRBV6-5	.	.	TGTGCCAGCAGTTACTTTTCCGTCACGAACACCGGGGAGCTGTTTTTT	CASSYFSVTNTGELFF
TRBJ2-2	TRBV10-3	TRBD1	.	TGTGCCATCAGGGGAGAGGGACAGGGGATCACCGGGGAGCTGTTTTTT	CAIRGEGQGITGELFF
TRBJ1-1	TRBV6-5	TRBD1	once	TGTGCCAGCAGCCAAGGACAGGGGGGGACTGAAGCTTTCTTT	CASSQGQGGTEAFF
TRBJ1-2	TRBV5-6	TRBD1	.	TGTGCCAGTTCCGGGACAGGCCTTTATGGCTACACCTTC	CASSGTGLYGYTF
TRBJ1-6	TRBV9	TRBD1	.	TGTGCCAGCAGCTCCAGACAGGGAGGTAGGGCCCTCCACTTT	CASSSRQGGRALHF
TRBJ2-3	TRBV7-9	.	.	TGTGCCAGCACCGCTGTAGGGTGGGGTGGCACAGATACGCAGTATTTT	CASTAVGWGGTDTQYF
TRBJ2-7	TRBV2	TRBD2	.	TGTGCCAGCAGCGTGGGGACTAGCGGAACCTACGAGCAGTACTTC	CASSVGTSGTYEQYF
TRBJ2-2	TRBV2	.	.	TGTGCCAGCAGTGTACAGGGATGGGACACCGGGGAGCTGTTTTTT	CASSVQGWDTGELFF
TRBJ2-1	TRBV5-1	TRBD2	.	TGCGCCAGCAGCGTGGGGCCTAGCGGGAGTCGCAATGAGCAGTTCTTC	CASSVGPSGSRNEQFF
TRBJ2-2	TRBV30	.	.	TGTGCCTGGAGTGTGGGGGGTTACGGGGAGCTGTTTTTT	CAWSVGGYGELFF
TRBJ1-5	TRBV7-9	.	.	TGTGCCAGCAGCTTAGATGGGGGAGGACAGCCCCAGCATTTT	CASSLDGGGQPQHF
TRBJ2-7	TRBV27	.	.	TGTGCCAGCAGTTTAAAAGGACAGCCTCCCTACGAGCAGTACTTC	CASSLKGQPPYEQYF
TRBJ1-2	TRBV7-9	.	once	TGTGCCAGCAGTCTCACCGCGGGAGGGGTCAGCTATGGCTACACCTTC	CASSLTAGGVSYGYTF
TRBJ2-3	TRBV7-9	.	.	TGTGCCAGCAGCTTATCGCTGTTTACAGCGCTTTTTAGCACAGATACGCAGTATTTT	CASSLSLFTALFSTDTQYF
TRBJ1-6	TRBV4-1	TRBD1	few	TGCGCCAGCAGCCAAGGAGACAGGGGTTGGAATTCACCCCTCCACTTT	CASSQGDRGWNSPLHF
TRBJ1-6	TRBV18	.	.	TGTGCCAGCTCAAAATGGACGGGTACCGATTCACCCCTCCACTTT	CASSKWTGTDSPLHF
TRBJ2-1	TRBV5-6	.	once	TGTGCCAGCAGCTTCGTCACGGGAGGGGGCATTGGGAATGAGCAGTTCTTC	CASSFVTGGGIGNEQFF